The 26 T cell receptor beta chains listed next were all sequenced from one sample in a study of OX40 agonist ivuxolimab in advanced cancers. This table comes from immunoSEQ multiplex PCR, and its TCRdb copy is limited to in-frame clones, with some not included. The sample shows 70,000 to 95,000 clones, 94% of them seen only once. The sample here was CD4+ or CD8+ T cells sorted from blood, taken in a trial of the OX40 agonist ivuxolimab. Receptors were obtained from an adult with an advanced solid tumor such as melanoma, head and neck, liver or kidney cancer.

This rearrangement joins TRBV7-2 to TRBJ2-5, with 7 nucleotides matching TRBD1. V lost 3 bases, J lost 3 bases, and 10 bases stayed unmatched. Per germline, CDR1 SGHTA and CDR2 FQGNSA. CDR3 size: 16 residues. The CDR3 nucleotides are TGTGCCAGCAGCTTCCCCGGGACAGAAATTAAAGAGACCCAGTACTTC. This sequence encodes CASSFPGTEIKETQYF.

The chain combines TRBV10-3 with TRBJ2-2; unclear D gene. The germline gives CDR1 ENHRY, CDR2 SYGVKD. V lost 3 bases and J lost 2, with 7 bases in between. The CDR3 runs 14 residues. The CDR3 DNA is TGTGCCATCAGTGACAGGCCTAACACCGGGGAGCTGTTTTTT. Protein product: CAISDRPNTGELFF.

The chain joins TRBV12-5 to TRBJ2-2; 7 bases map to TRBD1. CDR3 length: 21 residues. Trimming at V came to 0 bases and at J to 2 bases, leaving 18 bases not matched to a gene. In germline, CDR1 is LGHNT, CDR2 FRNRAP. Here the CDR3 reads CASGLVLLYLRGQLNTGELFF. As DNA, the CDR3 is TGTGCTAGTGGTTTGGTACTGCTTTACCTAAGGGGACAGCTAAACACCGGGGAGCTGTTTTTT. The whole variable domain, filled in from reference TRBV12-5 and TRBJ2-2, reads DARVTQTPRHKVTEMGQEVTMRCQPILGHNTVFWYRQTMMQGLELLAYFRNRAPLDDSGMPKDRFSAEMPDATLATLKIQPSEPRDSAVYFCASGLVLLYLRGQLNTGELFFGEGSRLTVL.

The V and J genes are TRBV25-1 and TRBJ2-7; unclear D gene. Trimming took off 1 base at V and 2 bases at J, with 21 bases between the two ends. CDR3 length: 18 residues. Germline CDR1 reads MGHDK; CDR2 reads SYGVNS. CDR3 region: CASSESSPGRSQTYEQYF. The CDR3, as DNA: TGTGCCAGCAGTGAATCCTCTCCCGGCCGCAGCCAGACCTACGAGCAGTACTTC.

The genes are TRBV7-6 and TRBJ2-7, with 8 bases lining up with TRBD2. The junction had 11 bases not matched to a gene; V was cut back by 5 bases and J by 5 bases. Germline CDR1 reads SGHVS; CDR2 reads FNYEAQ. The CDR3 is made up of 15 amino acids. CDR3 sequence reads: CASSPPGGGRDEQYF. The CDR3 region has the DNA TGTGCCAGCAGCCCACCGGGGGGGGGCAGGGACGAGCAGTACTTC.

V usage is TRBV29-1 and J usage is TRBJ2-7; maybe TRBD2 (5 bases). Germline V gene lookup returns CDR1 SQVTM and CDR2 ANQGSEA. CDR3 length: 14 residues. Between the trimmed V and J ends, which lost 6 bases and 5 bases, there was a span of 20 bases. Written as DNA, the CDR3 is TGCAGCGTCTTTAAGGGAGAGGGCCCCAACGAGCAGTACTTC. Protein sequence: CSVFKGEGPNEQYF.

This chain joins TRBV25-1 and TRBJ1-5; tentative D call: TRBD1 (5 bases). Germline loops: CDR1 MGHDK, CDR2 SYGVNS. Trimming pared 4 bases from V and 5 bases from J, leaving 9 bases between. This CDR3 has 13 amino acids. CDR3 nucleotide sequence: TGTGCCAGCAGTGTTGGGGGGGATCAGCCCCAGCATTTT. It yields the protein CASSVGGDQPQHF.

The gene calls are TRBV7-6 and TRBJ2-7; D gene uncertain. The CDR3 sequence is 14 residues long. From germline, CDR1 is SGHVS and CDR2 FNYEAQ. V was shortened by 2 bases and J by 3 bases, with 11 bases between the two germline ends. Written as DNA, the CDR3 is TGTGCCAGCAGCTTAAGTGGCGCCAGCTACGAGCAGTACTTC. This gives the protein CASSLSGASYEQYF.

The chain links TRBV10-3 to TRBJ2-5; 7 bases are shared with TRBD1. CDR1 is ENHRY, CDR2 SYGVKD, per germline. After removal of 3 bases from V and 3 bases from J, the junction contained 1 base not matched to a gene. The CDR3 runs to 13 residues. In DNA, the CDR3 is TGTGCCATCAGTGAAGACAGGGAAGAGACCCAGTACTTC. Protein product: CAISEDREETQYF.

The V call is TRBV4-1, the J call TRBJ1-1; D remains unclear. Between the trimmed V and J ends, which lost 4 bases and 4 bases, there was a span of 7 bases. The CDR3 totals 12 residues. Germline loops: CDR1 MGHRA, CDR2 YSYEKL. The CDR3: CASSRLGTEAFF. CDR3 nucleotide sequence: TGCGCCAGCAGCCGGCTGGGCACTGAAGCTTTCTTT.

The chain has TRBV9 and TRBJ2-7, with 9 bases lining up with TRBD1. CDR3 length equals 16 residues. CDR1 and CDR2 from the germline V gene are SGDLS and YYNGEE. V trimming: 0 bases; J trimming: 2 bases; junction bases outside the gene matches: 6. The CDR3 spells CASSVVGTGSTYEQYF. CDR3 DNA: TGTGCCAGCAGCGTAGTAGGGACAGGGTCCACCTACGAGCAGTACTTC.

The chain joins TRBV27 to TRBJ2-7, with D tentatively TRBD1 or TRBD2 (5 bases each). The CDR3 length is 13 residues. V dropped 2 bases and J dropped 2 bases, with 7 bases sitting between them. Germline CDR1 is MNHEY and CDR2 is SMNVEV (reference sequence). The CDR3 sequence: CASSLRGAYEQYF. The CDR3 DNA sequence: TGTGCCAGCAGTTTAAGAGGGGCCTACGAGCAGTACTTC.

The V call is TRBV6-1, the J call TRBJ1-5; tentatively, D is TRBD1 (5 bases). Germline assignment: CDR1 MNHNS and CDR2 SASEGT. With 9 bases removed from V and 2 bases from J, the gap between germline ends came to 11 bases. This CDR3 is 13 amino acids long. The CDR3 region is CASSGGRNQPQHF. The CDR3 DNA reads as TGTGCCAGTTCGGGGGGTCGCAATCAGCCCCAGCATTTT.

The V call is TRBV6-5, the J call TRBJ2-7; perhaps TRBD2 as D (5 bases). Germline CDR1 is MNHEY and CDR2 is SVGAGI. The ends were cut back, 7 bases at V and 0 bases at J, with 16 bases in the middle. This CDR3 is built from 15 residues. CDR3 sequence (DNA): TGTGCCAGCAAAGTACTCCGGGGTTACTCCTACGAGCAGTACTTC. Translated: CASKVLRGYSYEQYF.

The V and J genes are TRBV27 and TRBJ1-4; a possible D gene is TRBD1 (6 bases). The length of the CDR3 is 14 residues. Trimming took off 7 bases at V and 7 bases at J, with 16 bases between the two ends. The germline V gene has CDR1 MNHEY and CDR2 SMNVEV (reference sequence). CDR3: CASTSGGGVEKLFF. In DNA form, the CDR3 reads TGTGCCAGCACCTCGGGAGGGGGAGTTGAAAAACTGTTTTTT.

The chain has TRBV5-1 and TRBJ2-7; 10 bases are a match to TRBD1. The V segment lost 4 bases and the J segment 2 bases; nucleotides outside the gene matches: 3. Germline V CDR1 and CDR2: SGHRS, YFSETQ. This CDR3 spans 14 amino acids. The CDR3 bases are TGCGCCAGCAGCCCGGGGACAGGGGCCTACGAGCAGTACTTC. Translation gives CASSPGTGAYEQYF.

This chain connects TRBV18 to TRBJ2-1; 9 bases align to TRBD1. The junction had 2 bases not matched to a gene; V was cut back by 2 bases and J by 0 bases. The germline gives CDR1 KGHSH, CDR2 LQKENI. The CDR3 spans 16 residues. As DNA, the CDR3 is TGTGCCAGCTCACCAACAGGGGGCGGCTCCTACAATGAGCAGTTCTTC. Its translation is CASSPTGGGSYNEQFF.

The chain has TRBV5-5 and TRBJ2-2; 7 nucleotides line up with TRBD1. Germline V gene data show CDR1 as SGHKS and CDR2 as YYEKEE (reference sequence). With 1 base clipped from V and 1 base from J, the junction kept 7 bases outside the gene matches. The CDR3 loop spans 17 amino acids. CDR3 amino acids: CASSLSLRQGNTGELFF. The CDR3 DNA reads as TGTGCCAGCAGCTTGTCCCTACGACAGGGGAACACCGGGGAGCTGTTTTTT.

The CDR3 is CASSLGLGWYEQYF. The CDR3 DNA reads as TGTGCCAGCAGTCTAGGACTAGGTTGGTACGAGCAGTACTTC. V gene TRBV27 combines with J gene TRBJ2-7, with 7 bases matching TRBD2. The V and J ends lost 5 bases and 4 bases, in that order; junction bases with no gene match: 8. Germline loops: CDR1 MNHEY, CDR2 SMNVEV (reference sequence). The CDR3 spans 14 residues.

The rearrangement links TRBV13 to TRBJ2-1; either TRBD1 or TRBD2 may fit D (6 bases each). There are 19 residues in the CDR3. V was clipped by 7 bases and J by 0 bases, with 25 bases between them. In germline, CDR1 is PRHDT, CDR2 FYEKMQ (reference sequence). The CDR3 reads CASNFLAGAPGDSYNEQFF. In nucleotides, the CDR3 is TGTGCCAGCAACTTTCTTGCAGGGGCTCCGGGGGACTCCTACAATGAGCAGTTCTTC. The full variable domain, in which reference TRBV13 and TRBJ2-1 provide the parts outside the CDR3, is AAGVIQSPRHLIKEKRETATLKCYPIPRHDTVYWYQQGPGQDPQFLISFYEKMQSDKGSIPDRFSAQQFSDYHSELNMSSLELGDSALYFCASNFLAGAPGDSYNEQFFGPGTRLTVL.

The chain carries TRBV6-5 and TRBJ2-1, with 9 bases lining up with TRBD1. The V gene end was trimmed by 6 bases and the J gene end by 1 base; junction bases not matched to a gene: 4. Germline V gene lookup returns CDR1 MNHEY and CDR2 SVGAGI. The CDR3 consists of 15 residues. The CDR3 spells CASSRQGGSYNEQFF. CDR3 nucleotides: TGTGCCAGCAGCCGACAGGGGGGGTCCTACAATGAGCAGTTCTTC.

This clone was counted a single time. The chain carries TRBV27 and TRBJ2-7; a possible D gene is TRBD2 (6 bases). V was clipped by 3 bases and J by 2 bases, with 11 bases between them. This CDR3 has 14 amino acids. Germline CDR1 and CDR2: MNHEY and SMNVEV (reference sequence). The CDR3 sequence: CASSFGGPTYEQYF. CDR3 DNA sequence: TGTGCCAGCAGTTTTGGAGGGCCCACCTACGAGCAGTACTTC.

This chain uses TRBV19 with TRBJ1-1; D is uncertain. V lost 2 bases to trimming and J lost 1 base, with 11 bases between them. The germline gives CDR1 LNHDA, CDR2 SQIVND (reference sequence). CDR3 size: 15 residues. CDR3 coding DNA: TGTGCCAGTAGTATATCTGCTTGGCCGAACACTGAAGCTTTCTTT. It specifies CASSISAWPNTEAFF.

The chain couples TRBV4-3 to TRBJ1-4; D ambiguous. The CDR3 runs to 16 residues. Germline V gives CDR1 LGHNA, CDR2 YSLEER. Trimming pared 0 bases from V and 10 bases from J, leaving 18 bases between. The CDR3 nucleotides are TGCGCCAGCAGCCAAGATTTCGTGAAGGCGGTGGGAAAACTGTTTTTT. Residues: CASSQDFVKAVGKLFF.

With regard to this clone: The same CDR3 arises from other DNA sequences in this sample as well. The chain is built from TRBV19 and TRBJ2-7; D ambiguous. The CDR3 runs 12 residues. Germline V lookup: CDR1 LNHDA, CDR2 SQIVND (reference sequence). V lost 3 bases and J lost 1, with 4 bases in between. The DNA for the CDR3 is TGTGCCAGTAGTATTGGGTCCTACGAGCAGTACTTC. Translating gives CASSIGSYEQYF. The full variable domain, its missing parts supplied by reference TRBV19 and TRBJ2-7, is DGGITQSPKYLFRKEGQNVTLSCEQNLNHDAMYWYRQDPGQGLRLIYYSQIVNDFQKGDIAEGYSVSREKKESFPLTVTSAQKNPTAFYLCASSIGSYEQYFGPGTRLTVT.

The V and J genes are TRBV19 and TRBJ1-2, with a weak D call TRBD1 (6 bases). V was pared by 3 bases and J by 2 bases, with 13 bases between. CDR3 length: 15 amino acids. Germline V lookup: CDR1 LNHDA, CDR2 SQIVND (reference sequence). The CDR3 loop is CASSITSTGNYGYTF. CDR3 in DNA: TGTGCCAGTAGTATTACCTCTACAGGGAACTATGGCTACACCTTC.